This is a list of T cell receptor beta chains from one sample in a study of identifying expanded T cells in peripheral blood. Measured with immunoSEQ multiplex PCR; TCRdb has only the in-frame clones, and not every one. The sample has about 97,000 clones; 87% are singletons. The specimen sequenced was blood. All receptors come from a person between 18 and 75 years old in good health. CDR3s include the opening cysteine and the closing phenylalanine or tryptophan. Each record gives: J gene, D gene, V gene, CDR3 protein. D genes are given only for firm matches.

j_gene: TRBJ2-7
d_gene: .
v_gene: TRBV28
CDR3aa: CASSFSPSYEQYF

j_gene: TRBJ1-1
d_gene: .
v_gene: TRBV6-5
CDR3aa: CASTRDLSTEAFF

j_gene: TRBJ1-2
d_gene: .
v_gene: TRBV4-3
CDR3aa: CASSHPPNQGSYGYTF

j_gene: TRBJ2-7
d_gene: .
v_gene: TRBV27
CDR3aa: CASSLGPEGISSYEQYF

j_gene: TRBJ2-7
d_gene: .
v_gene: TRBV5-5
CDR3aa: CASSSYPGQGFDEQYF

j_gene: TRBJ2-3
d_gene: .
v_gene: TRBV7-7
CDR3aa: CASSLGTLRAGSTDTQYF

j_gene: TRBJ1-6
d_gene: TRBD1
v_gene: TRBV10-3
CDR3aa: CAISESGQGALNSPLHF

j_gene: TRBJ1-1
d_gene: .
v_gene: TRBV7-9
CDR3aa: CASSLVPGMNTEAFF

j_gene: TRBJ1-1
d_gene: .
v_gene: TRBV18
CDR3aa: CASSPQGTEAFF

j_gene: TRBJ1-5
d_gene: .
v_gene: TRBV5-8
CDR3aa: CASRPGGAQQPQHF

j_gene: TRBJ1-5
d_gene: .
v_gene: TRBV15
CDR3aa: CATSREYQPQHF

j_gene: TRBJ1-2
d_gene: TRBD1
v_gene: TRBV6-5
CDR3aa: CASSPQGAEGYTF